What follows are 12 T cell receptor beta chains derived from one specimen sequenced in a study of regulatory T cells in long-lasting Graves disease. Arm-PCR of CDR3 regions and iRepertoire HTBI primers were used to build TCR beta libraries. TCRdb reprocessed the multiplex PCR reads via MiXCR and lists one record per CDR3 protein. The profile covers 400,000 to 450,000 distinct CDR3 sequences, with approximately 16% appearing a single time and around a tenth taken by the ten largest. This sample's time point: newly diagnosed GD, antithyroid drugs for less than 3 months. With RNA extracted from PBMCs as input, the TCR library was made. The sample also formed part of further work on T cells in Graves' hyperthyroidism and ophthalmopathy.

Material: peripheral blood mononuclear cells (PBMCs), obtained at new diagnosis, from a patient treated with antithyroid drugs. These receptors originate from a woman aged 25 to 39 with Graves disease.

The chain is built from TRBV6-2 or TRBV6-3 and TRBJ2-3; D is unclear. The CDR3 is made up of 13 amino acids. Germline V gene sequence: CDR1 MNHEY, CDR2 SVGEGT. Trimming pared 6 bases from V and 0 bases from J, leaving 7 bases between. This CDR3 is CASRRNSTDTQYF. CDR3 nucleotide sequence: TGTGCCAGCAGAAGGAACAGCACAGATACGCAGTATTTT.

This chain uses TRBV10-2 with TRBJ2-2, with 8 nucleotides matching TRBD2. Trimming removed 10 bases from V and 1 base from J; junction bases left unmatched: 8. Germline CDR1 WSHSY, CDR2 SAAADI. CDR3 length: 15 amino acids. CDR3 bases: TGCGCCACCGGACTAGCTCCTCAGAACACCGGGGAGCTGTTTTTT. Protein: CATGLAPQNTGELFF.

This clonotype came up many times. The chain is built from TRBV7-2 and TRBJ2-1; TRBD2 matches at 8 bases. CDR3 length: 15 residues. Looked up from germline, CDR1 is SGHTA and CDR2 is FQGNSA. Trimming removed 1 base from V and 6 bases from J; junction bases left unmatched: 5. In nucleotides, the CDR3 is TGTGCCAGCAGCTTAGGTGGGACTAGTTTCAATGAGCAGTTCTTC. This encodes CASSLGGTSFNEQFF. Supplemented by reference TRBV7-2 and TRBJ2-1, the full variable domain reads GAGVSQSPSNKVTEKGKDVELRCDPISGHTALYWYRQSLGQGLEFLIYFQGNSAPDKSGLPSDRFSAERTGGSVSTLTIQRTQQEDSAVYLCASSLGGTSFNEQFFGPGTRLTVL.

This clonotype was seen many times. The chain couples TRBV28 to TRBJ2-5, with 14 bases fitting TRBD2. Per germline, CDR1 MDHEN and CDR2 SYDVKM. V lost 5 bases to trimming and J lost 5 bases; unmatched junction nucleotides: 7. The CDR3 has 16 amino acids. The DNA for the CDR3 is TGTGCCAGCAGTGGACTAGCGGGAGGTTTTGGCGAGACCCAGTACTTC. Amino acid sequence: CASSGLAGGFGETQYF.

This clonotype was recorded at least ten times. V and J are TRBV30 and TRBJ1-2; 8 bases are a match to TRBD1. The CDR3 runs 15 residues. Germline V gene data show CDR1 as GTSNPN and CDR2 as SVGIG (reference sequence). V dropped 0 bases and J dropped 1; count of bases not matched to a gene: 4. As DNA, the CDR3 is TGTGCCTGGAGTGTCGCAGGGGGCAATAACTATGGCTACACCTTC. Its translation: CAWSVAGGNNYGYTF.

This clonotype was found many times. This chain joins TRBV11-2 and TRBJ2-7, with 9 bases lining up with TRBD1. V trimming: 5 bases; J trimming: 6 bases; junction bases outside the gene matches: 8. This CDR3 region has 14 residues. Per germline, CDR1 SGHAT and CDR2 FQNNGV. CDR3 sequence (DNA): TGTGCCAGCAGCAACCCGGGACAGGGTGGCGAGCAGTACTTC. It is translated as CASSNPGQGGEQYF. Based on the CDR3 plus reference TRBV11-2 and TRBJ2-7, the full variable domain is EAGVAQSPRYKIIEKRQSVAFWCNPISGHATLYWYQQILGQGPKLLIQFQNNGVVDDSQLPKDRFSAERLKGVDSTLKIQPAKLEDSAVYLCASSNPGQGGEQYFGPGTRLTVT.

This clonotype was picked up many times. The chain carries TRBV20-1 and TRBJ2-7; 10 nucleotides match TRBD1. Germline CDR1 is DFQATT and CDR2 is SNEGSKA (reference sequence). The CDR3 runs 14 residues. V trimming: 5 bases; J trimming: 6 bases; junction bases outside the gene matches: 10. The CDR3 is CSARDRGLLGEQYF. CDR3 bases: TGCAGTGCTCGGGACAGGGGCCTGTTAGGCGAGCAGTACTTC.

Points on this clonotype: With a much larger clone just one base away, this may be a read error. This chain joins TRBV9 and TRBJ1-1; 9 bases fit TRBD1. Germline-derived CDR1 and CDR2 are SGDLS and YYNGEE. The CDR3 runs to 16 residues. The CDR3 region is CASSTEQGAPNTDAFF. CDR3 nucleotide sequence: TGTGCCAGCAGCACCGAACAGGGGGCGCCGAACACTGATGCTTTCTTT.

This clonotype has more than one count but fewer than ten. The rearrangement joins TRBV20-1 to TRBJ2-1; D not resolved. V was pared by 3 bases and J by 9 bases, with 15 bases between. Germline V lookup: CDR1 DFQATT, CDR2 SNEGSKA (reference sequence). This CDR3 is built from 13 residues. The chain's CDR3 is CSASFGPQGEQFF. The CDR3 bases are TGCAGTGCTAGTTTTGGTCCCCAAGGTGAGCAGTTCTTC.

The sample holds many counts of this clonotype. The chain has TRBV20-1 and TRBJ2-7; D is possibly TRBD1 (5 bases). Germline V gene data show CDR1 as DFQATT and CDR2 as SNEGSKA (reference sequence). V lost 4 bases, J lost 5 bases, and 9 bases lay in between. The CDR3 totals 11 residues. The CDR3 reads CSATQGNEQYF. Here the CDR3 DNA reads TGCAGTGCTACTCAGGGAAACGAGCAGTACTTC.

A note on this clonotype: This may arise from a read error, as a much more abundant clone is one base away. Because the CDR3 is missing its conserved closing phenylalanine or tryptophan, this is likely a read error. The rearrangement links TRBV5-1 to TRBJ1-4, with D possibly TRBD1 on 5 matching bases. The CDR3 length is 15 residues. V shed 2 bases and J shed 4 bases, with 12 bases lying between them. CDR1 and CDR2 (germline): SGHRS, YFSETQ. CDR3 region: CASSFGTDYNEKLFL. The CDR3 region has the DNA TGCGCCAGCAGCTTCGGGACGGATTATAATGAAAAACTGTTTCTT.

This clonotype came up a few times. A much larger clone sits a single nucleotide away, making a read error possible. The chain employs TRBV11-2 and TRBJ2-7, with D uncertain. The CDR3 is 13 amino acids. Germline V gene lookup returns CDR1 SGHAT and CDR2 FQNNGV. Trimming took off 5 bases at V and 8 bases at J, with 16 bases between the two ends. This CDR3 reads CASSQNYNPKQYF. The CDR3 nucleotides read TGTGCCAGCAGCCAGAACTATAATCCCAAGCAGTACTTC.